The following is a T cell receptor (beta chain) sequence with its context. The CDR3 sequence is 10 residues long. V was clipped by 5 bases and J by 6 bases, with 7 bases between them. Germline CDR1 reads SQVTM; CDR2 reads ANQGSEA. This specimen comes from a study of sequential checkpoint blockade in melanoma. Documented treatment: randomized to nivolumab then ipilimumab (arm A) or the reverse (arm B). Sorted cells were live CD3+CD8+, lacking CD19 and CD56, from PBMCs. Method: immunoSEQ multiplex PCR; TCRdb's copy keeps in-frame clones and lacks some. Of some 19,000 clones listed, more than 55% are singletons.

Sample: CD8+ T cells sorted from blood (inferred from file names), taken from a patient given nivolumab and ipilimumab in sequence. The TCR sequence derives from a human donor with melanoma. The chain has TRBV29-1 and TRBJ1-1, with no clear D. The CDR3 is CSVWEAEAFF. The DNA of the CDR3 is TGCAGCGTTTGGGAGGCTGAAGCTTTCTTT.